One and the same sample provided the 17 T cell receptor beta chains below, sequenced in a study of T cell changes during pregnancy in multiple sclerosis (dated 2019 in TCRdb). Libraries came from the immunoSEQ multiplex PCR assay. The clones in this table, taken by TCRdb from immuneACCESS, are in-frame only. Not every clone is retained; where verified, under half of the shortfall comes from an unresolved V gene, and the cause of the rest is unknown. In this sample the table shows more than 30,000 clones, approximately 90% of which occur a single time. The ten largest clonotypes hold 9.7% of the sample. Sequenced material: CD8+ T cells from peripheral blood mononuclear cells, taken in the first trimester of pregnancy. These receptors came from a female donor with multiple sclerosis, enrolled in a pregnancy study.

The gene calls are TRBV6-5 and TRBJ1-2; D perhaps matches TRBD1 (6 bases). Trimming stripped 0 bases from V and 6 bases from J, with 8 bases between. Germline CDR1 reads MNHEY; CDR2 reads SVGAGI. CDR3 length: 13 amino acids. CDR3 in amino acids: CASSYSTGDGYTF. In DNA form, the CDR3 reads TGTGCCAGCAGTTACTCGACAGGAGATGGCTACACCTTC.

V gene TRBV27 combines with J gene TRBJ2-5, with 15 bases that match TRBD2. V lost 4 bases, J lost 2 bases, and 8 bases stayed unmatched. The germline V gene has CDR1 MNHEY and CDR2 SMNVEV (reference sequence). This CDR3 region has 18 residues. The CDR3 here is CASSSGLAGGPGQETQYF. In nucleotides, the CDR3 is TGTGCCAGCAGTTCTGGACTAGCGGGAGGGCCTGGGCAAGAGACCCAGTACTTC.

A note on this clone: The junction differs from germline at one of its ends, possibly a read error. The chain links TRBV7-9 to TRBJ2-2; 11 nucleotides align to TRBD2. Per germline, CDR1 SEHNR and CDR2 FQNEAQ (reference sequence). This CDR3 comprises 15 residues. The CDR3 sequence: CASSPTSGVAGELFF. The CDR3 bases are TGCGCCAGCAGCCCGACTAGCGGGGTCGCCGGGGAGCTGTTTTTT.

The genes are TRBV27 and TRBJ1-2; D is unclear. The V gene lost 3 bases and the J gene lost 6 bases, with 17 bases spanning the gap. CDR1 and CDR2 (germline): MNHEY, SMNVEV (reference sequence). CDR3 length: 15 amino acids. This CDR3 is CASSFGWSAFDGYTF. The CDR3 DNA reads TGTGCCAGCAGTTTCGGCTGGAGCGCGTTTGATGGCTACACCTTC.

A single count supports this clone. The chain employs TRBV5-8 and TRBJ1-5; tentatively, D is TRBD1 (6 bases). Germline V CDR1 and CDR2: SGHTS, YDEGEE. V was clipped by 3 bases and J by 5 bases, with 12 bases between them. This CDR3 spans 14 amino acids. The CDR3: CASSSTGPDQPQHF. The CDR3 region has the DNA TGTGCCAGCAGCTCTACAGGGCCCGATCAGCCCCAGCATTTT.

V and J are TRBV28 and TRBJ2-7; 7 positions match TRBD1. With V trimmed by 2 bases and J by 2 bases, 6 bases remained unmatched. Germline values: CDR1 MDHEN, CDR2 SYDVKM. This CDR3 is 15 amino acids long. This CDR3 reads CASSLGETGTYEQYF. The CDR3 coding sequence is TGTGCCAGCAGTTTAGGTGAGACAGGGACCTACGAGCAGTACTTC. The full variable domain, completed using reference TRBV28 and TRBJ2-7, is DVKVTQSSRYLVKRTGEKVFLECVQDMDHENMFWYRQDPGLGLRLIYFSYDVKMKEKGDIPEGYSVSREKKERFSLILESASTNQTSMYLCASSLGETGTYEQYFGPGTRLTVT.

V is TRBV27 and J is TRBJ2-3; 10 bases fit TRBD2. The CDR3 is made up of 12 amino acids. V lost 3 bases to trimming and J lost 13 bases; unmatched junction nucleotides: 4. Germline V gives CDR1 MNHEY, CDR2 SMNVEV (reference sequence). This chain's CDR3 is CASSLSAGGEYF. The DNA of the CDR3 is TGTGCCAGCAGTTTGTCAGCGGGGGGGGAGTATTTT.

CDR3 loop: CASSLETSPPETQYF. The CDR3 DNA follows: TGTGCCAGCAGCTTAGAAACTAGCCCACCAGAGACCCAGTACTTC. V usage is TRBV7-9 and J usage is TRBJ2-5; D possibly corresponds to TRBD2 (6 bases). From germline, CDR1 is SEHNR and CDR2 FQNEAQ (reference sequence). The CDR3 has 15 residues. Deletions cut 1 base from V and 4 bases from J, with 13 bases between.

The chain joins TRBV6-5 to TRBJ1-6; the match to TRBD1 covers 7 bases. V lost 4 bases to trimming and J lost 7 bases; unmatched junction nucleotides: 4. Germline loops: CDR1 MNHEY, CDR2 SVGAGI. CDR3 length equals 14 residues. The CDR3 coding sequence is TGTGCCAGCAGTTGGGCAGGGGGGAATTCACCCCTCCACTTT. This encodes CASSWAGGNSPLHF.

With regard to this clone: Germline is not matched at one junction end, which may reflect a read error. J is TRBJ1-2 and V is TRBV6-5, with TRBD1 matching over 8 bases. The CDR3 runs 15 residues. Per germline, CDR1 MNHEY and CDR2 SVGAGI. The DNA of the CDR3 is TGTGCCGGCAGTTACTCGGCGACAGGGGAAGATGGCTACACCTTC. Its translation is CAGSYSATGEDGYTF.

V is TRBV7-9 and J is TRBJ1-5, with 7 bases aligning to TRBD1. CDR3 size: 15 residues. V was clipped by 5 bases and J by 4 bases; unmatched bases: 8. CDR1 SEHNR and CDR2 FQNEAQ come from the germline V gene (reference sequence). The CDR3 nucleotides are TGTGCCAGCAGCGGTGGAGGGACAGATAATCAGCCCCAGCATTTT. Translating gives CASSGGGTDNQPQHF.

The J gene is TRBJ2-1, the V gene TRBV7-2, with 9 bases identical to TRBD2. The CDR3 runs to 16 residues. Per germline, CDR1 SGHTA and CDR2 FQGNSA. V lost 2 bases, J lost 4 bases, and 6 bases stayed unmatched. The CDR3 nucleotides are TGTGCCAGCAGCTTATGGCTAGCGGGGTCGTACAATGAGCAGTTCTTC. Its protein is CASSLWLAGSYNEQFF.

The J gene is TRBJ1-5, the V gene TRBV2, with TRBD1 matching 10 bases. After removal of 2 bases from V and 4 bases from J, the junction contained 2 bases not matched to a gene. The CDR3 length is 15 residues. The germline gives CDR1 SNHLY, CDR2 FYNNEI. The CDR3 region is CASSEQGQGNQPQHF. The CDR3 bases are TGTGCCAGCAGTGAACAGGGACAGGGGAATCAGCCCCAGCATTTT. Based on the CDR3 plus reference TRBV2 and TRBJ1-5, the full variable domain is EPEVTQTPSHQVTQMGQEVILRCVPISNHLYFYWYRQILGQKVEFLVSFYNNEISEKSEIFDDQFSVERPDGSNFTLKIRSTKLEDSAMYFCASSEQGQGNQPQHFGDGTRLSIL.

This clone came up a few times. The J gene is TRBJ1-2, the V gene TRBV12-5; 12 nucleotides line up with TRBD1. From germline, CDR1 is LGHNT and CDR2 FRNRAP. The CDR3 consists of 14 residues. J gave up 8 bases and V 6 bases, and 7 bases lay outside the gene matches. This CDR3 is CASGGQGAGGGYTF. The CDR3 DNA sequence: TGTGCTAGTGGGGGACAGGGGGCCGGGGGCGGCTACACCTTC.

J is TRBJ2-1 and V is TRBV2, with 10 positions matching TRBD2. V was clipped by 8 bases and J by 7 bases; unmatched bases: 8. In germline, CDR1 is SNHLY, CDR2 FYNNEI. The CDR3 runs to 14 residues. The CDR3 coding sequence is TGTGCCAGCTCACGAGCGGGGGGGTGGAATGAGCAGTTCTTC. Translating gives CASSRAGGWNEQFF. The full variable domain, completed using reference TRBV2 and TRBJ2-1, is EPEVTQTPSHQVTQMGQEVILRCVPISNHLYFYWYRQILGQKVEFLVSFYNNEISEKSEIFDDQFSVERPDGSNFTLKIRSTKLEDSAMYFCASSRAGGWNEQFFGPGTRLTVL.

This chain links TRBV5-1 with TRBJ1-1; 7 positions agree with TRBD1. Germline CDR1 is SGHRS and CDR2 is YFSETQ. V shed 4 bases, J shed 6 bases, and the junction held 9 bases outside the gene matches. The CDR3 sequence is 14 residues long. For the CDR3, the DNA is TGCGCCAGCAGCCTGGAGGGGGCAGGTGCTGAAGCTTTCTTT. Its protein is CASSLEGAGAEAFF.

This rearrangement joins TRBV9 to TRBJ2-2, with 11 bases fitting TRBD2. The CDR3 totals 16 residues. V shed 3 bases and J 0 bases; nucleotides not matched to a gene: 1. Germline-derived CDR1 and CDR2 are SGDLS and YYNGEE. CDR3 in DNA: TGTGCCAGCAGCGGGGGACTAGCGGCGAACACCGGGGAGCTGTTTTTT. Translated: CASSGGLAANTGELFF. The entire variable domain, with the rest obtained from reference TRBV9 and TRBJ2-2, is as follows: DSGVTQTPKHLITATGQRVTLRCSPRSGDLSVYWYQQSLDQGLQFLIQYYNGEERAKGNILERFSAQQFPDLHSELNLSSLELGDSALYFCASSGGLAANTGELFFGEGSRLTVL.